This TCR beta chain was sequenced in a study of OX40 agonist ivuxolimab in advanced cancers. Trimming removed 1 base from V and 8 bases from J, with 9 bases in between. This CDR3 has 13 amino acids. Germline V CDR1 and CDR2: SGHVS, FNYEAQ. This clone is a singleton in its sample. The protocol was immunoSEQ multiplex PCR, while the TCRdb copy is restricted to in-frame clones and leaves out a portion. This sample has about 60,000 clones, with 91% found just once. The starting material was CD4+ or CD8+ T cells sorted from blood, obtained in a trial of the OX40 agonist ivuxolimab. This sequence was found in an adult with an advanced solid tumor such as melanoma, head and neck, liver or kidney cancer. The chain links TRBV7-6 to TRBJ2-1; D could derive from TRBD1 or TRBD2 (5 bases each). The CDR3 DNA sequence: TGTGCCAGCAGCTTAGGGGGGAGTCATGAGCAGTTCTTC. Protein: CASSLGGSHEQFF.